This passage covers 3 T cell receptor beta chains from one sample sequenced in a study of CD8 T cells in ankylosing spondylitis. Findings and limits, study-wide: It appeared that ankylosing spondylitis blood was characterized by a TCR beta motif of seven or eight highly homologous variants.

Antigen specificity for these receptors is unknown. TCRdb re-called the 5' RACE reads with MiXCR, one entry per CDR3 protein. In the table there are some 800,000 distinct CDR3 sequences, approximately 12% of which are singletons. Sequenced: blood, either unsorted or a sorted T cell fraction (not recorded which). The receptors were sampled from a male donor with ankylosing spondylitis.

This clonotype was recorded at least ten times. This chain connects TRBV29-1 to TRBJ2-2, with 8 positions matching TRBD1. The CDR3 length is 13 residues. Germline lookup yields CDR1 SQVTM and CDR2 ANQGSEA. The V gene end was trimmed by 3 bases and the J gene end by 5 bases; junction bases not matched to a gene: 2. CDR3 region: CSVDDRGTGELFF. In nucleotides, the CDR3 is TGCAGCGTTGACGACAGGGGAACCGGGGAGCTGTTTTTT.

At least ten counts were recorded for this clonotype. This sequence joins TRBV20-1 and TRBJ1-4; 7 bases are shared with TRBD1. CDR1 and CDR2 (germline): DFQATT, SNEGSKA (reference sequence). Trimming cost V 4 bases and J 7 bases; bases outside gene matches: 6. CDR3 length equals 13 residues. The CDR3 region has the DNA TGCAGTGCTATCCAGGGGGTCGGTGAAAAACTGTTTTTT. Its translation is CSAIQGVGEKLFF.

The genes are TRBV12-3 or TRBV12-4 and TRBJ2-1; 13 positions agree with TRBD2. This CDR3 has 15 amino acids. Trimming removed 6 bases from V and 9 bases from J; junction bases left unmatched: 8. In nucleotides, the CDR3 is TGTGCCAGCAGACGGACTAGCGGGGGACCTCCTGAGCAGTTCTTC. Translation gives CASRRTSGGPPEQFF.